The rows below give T cell receptor beta chains drawn from one sample of a study of early T cells in non-severe SARS-CoV-2 infection. A single record per CDR3 protein comes from TCRdb applying MiXCR to the 5' RACE reads. The data contain roughly 40,000 distinct CDR3 sequences, roughly 4.7% of them singletons. The sample consisted of whole blood. All receptors come from an adult who was a healthcare worker with PCR-confirmed SARS-CoV-2 infection or an uninfected control (not recorded which). Both conserved end residues are part of each CDR3. The order of the fields is J gene, V gene, clone size, D gene, CDR3 protein, CDR3 DNA. The D gene is left open where the match is weak. Only part of the rows carry a size: once, few, many, or a class if the clone is expanded.

j_call: TRBJ2-1; v_call: TRBV9; clone_size: few; d_call: TRBD2; cdr3_aa: CASSVRTSGGSSYNEQFF; cdr3_nt: TGTGCCAGCAGCGTGAGAACTAGCGGGGGCAGCTCCTACAATGAGCAGTTCTTC
j_call: TRBJ2-1; v_call: TRBV29-1; clone_size: many; d_call: .; cdr3_aa: CSVALTIGYNEQFF; cdr3_nt: TGCAGCGTTGCTTTGACGATTGGGTACAATGAGCAGTTCTTC
j_call: TRBJ2-1; v_call: TRBV14; clone_size: few; d_call: TRBD2; cdr3_aa: CASSLGTSAYNEQFF; cdr3_nt: TGTGCCAGCAGCCTCGGGACTAGCGCATACAATGAGCAGTTCTTC
j_call: TRBJ1-2; v_call: TRBV11-2; clone_size: many; d_call: .; cdr3_aa: CASSLEGTSYGYTF; cdr3_nt: TGTGCCAGCAGCTTAGAAGGGACAAGCTATGGCTACACCTTC
j_call: TRBJ2-7; v_call: TRBV28; clone_size: .; d_call: .; cdr3_aa: CASSTVGPPYEQYF; cdr3_nt: TGTGCCAGCAGTACGGTAGGGCCCCCCTACGAGCAGTACTTC
j_call: TRBJ1-1; v_call: TRBV3-1; clone_size: .; d_call: TRBD1; cdr3_aa: CASSQPGQGFTEAFF; cdr3_nt: TGTGCCAGCAGCCAGCCGGGACAGGGGTTCACTGAAGCTTTCTTT
j_call: TRBJ1-2; v_call: TRBV20-1; clone_size: many; d_call: .; cdr3_aa: CSANPLRLQGKGYGYTF; cdr3_nt: TGCAGTGCCAACCCTCTCAGACTGCAGGGGAAAGGCTATGGCTACACCTTC
j_call: TRBJ2-1; v_call: TRBV28; clone_size: many; d_call: .; cdr3_aa: CASRVPGSRNEQFF; cdr3_nt: TGTGCCAGCAGGGTGCCCGGGAGTAGGAATGAGCAGTTCTTC
j_call: TRBJ2-5; v_call: TRBV5-1; clone_size: many; d_call: .; cdr3_aa: CASSLGRQGGETQYF; cdr3_nt: TGCGCCAGCAGCTTGGGACGGCAGGGGGGAGAGACCCAGTACTTC
j_call: TRBJ1-6; v_call: TRBV7-9; clone_size: .; d_call: TRBD1; cdr3_aa: CASSYGTARSSYNSPLHF; cdr3_nt: TGTGCCAGCAGCTACGGGACAGCCCGAAGCTCCTATAATTCACCCCTCCACTTT
j_call: TRBJ2-2; v_call: TRBV30; clone_size: many; d_call: .; cdr3_aa: CAWSVQGQDTGELFF; cdr3_nt: TGTGCCTGGAGTGTCCAGGGGCAAGACACCGGGGAGCTGTTTTTT
j_call: TRBJ1-5; v_call: TRBV9; clone_size: few; d_call: .; cdr3_aa: CASSVQGGNQPQHF; cdr3_nt: TGTGCCAGCAGCGTACAGGGCGGCAATCAGCCCCAGCATTTT
j_call: TRBJ2-3; v_call: TRBV12-3/TRBV12-4; clone_size: many; d_call: .; cdr3_aa: CASSVPGFQTDTQYF; cdr3_nt: TGTGCCAGCAGTGTCCCGGGGTTTCAGACAGATACGCAGTATTTT
j_call: TRBJ1-1; v_call: TRBV29-1; clone_size: .; d_call: .; cdr3_aa: CSVEPTEGSEAFF; cdr3_nt: TGCAGCGTTGAACCCACAGAGGGCTCTGAAGCTTTCTTT
j_call: TRBJ1-5; v_call: TRBV5-1; clone_size: many; d_call: .; cdr3_aa: CASSLLGLKDQPQHF; cdr3_nt: TGCGCCAGCAGCTTGTTAGGGCTAAAGGATCAGCCCCAGCATTTT
j_call: TRBJ2-7; v_call: TRBV11-2; clone_size: many; d_call: .; cdr3_aa: CASSPGAGDTYEQYF; cdr3_nt: TGTGCCAGCAGCCCGGGGGCAGGGGATACCTACGAGCAGTACTTC
j_call: TRBJ2-3; v_call: TRBV7-2; clone_size: many; d_call: .; cdr3_aa: CASSYAEHTQYF; cdr3_nt: TGTGCCAGCAGCTACGCGGAACATACGCAGTATTTT
j_call: TRBJ2-7; v_call: TRBV28; clone_size: many; d_call: .; cdr3_aa: CASSTGRTSSYEQYF; cdr3_nt: TGTGCCAGCAGCACCGGACGGACGAGCTCCTACGAGCAGTACTTC
j_call: TRBJ1-1; v_call: TRBV7-9; clone_size: many; d_call: .; cdr3_aa: CASNWAGMNTEAFF; cdr3_nt: TGTGCCAGCAACTGGGCGGGGATGAACACTGAAGCTTTCTTT
j_call: TRBJ2-1; v_call: TRBV7-3; clone_size: many; d_call: TRBD1; cdr3_aa: CASSRTGAAYNEQFF; cdr3_nt: TGTGCCAGCAGCCGGACAGGGGCCGCCTACAATGAGCAGTTCTTC
j_call: TRBJ2-2; v_call: TRBV7-2; clone_size: .; d_call: TRBD2; cdr3_aa: CASRGAGLAFAGELFF; cdr3_nt: TGTGCCAGCAGGGGGGCGGGACTAGCTTTCGCCGGGGAGCTGTTTTTT
j_call: TRBJ1-1; v_call: TRBV20-1; clone_size: many; d_call: .; cdr3_aa: CSAGGTTGGRTEAFF; cdr3_nt: TGCAGTGCGGGGGGAACAACCGGCGGGCGTACTGAAGCTTTCTTT
j_call: TRBJ1-2; v_call: TRBV12-3/TRBV12-4; clone_size: many; d_call: .; cdr3_aa: CASSPQGISYGYTF; cdr3_nt: TGTGCCAGCAGTCCCCAGGGAATTTCATATGGCTACACCTTC
j_call: TRBJ2-3; v_call: TRBV11-2; clone_size: few; d_call: .; cdr3_aa: CASSPGTRDTDTQYF; cdr3_nt: TGTGCCAGCAGCCCCGGGACGCGGGACACAGATACGCAGTATTTT
j_call: TRBJ2-3; v_call: TRBV7-3; clone_size: few; d_call: .; cdr3_aa: CASSLTSSPPTDTQYF; cdr3_nt: TGTGCCAGCAGCCTTACTAGTTCCCCCCCAACAGATACGCAGTATTTT
j_call: TRBJ1-2; v_call: TRBV12-5; clone_size: many; d_call: .; cdr3_aa: CASGLGPTGYTF; cdr3_nt: TGTGCTAGTGGTTTGGGCCCGACCGGCTACACCTTC
j_call: TRBJ2-3; v_call: TRBV29-1; clone_size: many; d_call: .; cdr3_aa: CSGRATESTDTQYF; cdr3_nt: TGCAGCGGGCGAGCGACAGAAAGCACAGATACGCAGTATTTT
j_call: TRBJ2-1; v_call: TRBV4-1; clone_size: few; d_call: .; cdr3_aa: CASSQPRTGRVQFF; cdr3_nt: TGCGCCAGCAGCCAACCCCGGACTGGCCGGGTGCAGTTCTTC
j_call: TRBJ1-4; v_call: TRBV13; clone_size: many; d_call: TRBD1; cdr3_aa: CASSGQGAREKLFF; cdr3_nt: TGTGCCAGCAGCGGACAGGGGGCTCGGGAAAAACTGTTTTTT
j_call: TRBJ1-4; v_call: TRBV7-6; clone_size: few; d_call: TRBD1; cdr3_aa: CASSLEAGGNEKLFF; cdr3_nt: TGTGCCAGCAGCTTAGAGGCAGGGGGGAATGAAAAACTGTTTTTT
j_call: TRBJ2-3; v_call: TRBV2; clone_size: many; d_call: .; cdr3_aa: CASQGDTQYF; cdr3_nt: TGTGCCAGCCAGGGGGATACGCAGTATTTT
j_call: TRBJ1-6; v_call: TRBV13; clone_size: few; d_call: .; cdr3_aa: CASSSAQGAASPLHF; cdr3_nt: TGTGCCAGCAGCTCAGCCCAGGGTGCCGCTTCACCCCTCCACTTT
j_call: TRBJ1-4; v_call: TRBV2; clone_size: few; d_call: .; cdr3_aa: CASSVSTVLNEKLFF; cdr3_nt: TGTGCCAGCAGTGTGTCGACAGTGCTTAATGAAAAACTGTTTTTT
j_call: TRBJ1-5; v_call: TRBV6-4; clone_size: many; d_call: .; cdr3_aa: CASSVSGGDSNQPQHF; cdr3_nt: TGTGCCAGCAGTGTGTCCGGGGGTGATAGCAATCAGCCCCAGCATTTT
j_call: TRBJ1-5; v_call: TRBV20-1; clone_size: many; d_call: TRBD1; cdr3_aa: CSATTGVGNQPQHF; cdr3_nt: TGCAGTGCTACCACAGGGGTAGGAAATCAGCCCCAGCATTTT
j_call: TRBJ2-3; v_call: TRBV7-8; clone_size: many; d_call: .; cdr3_aa: CASSPGSHTDTQYF; cdr3_nt: TGTGCCAGCAGCCCCGGGTCGCACACAGATACGCAGTATTTT
j_call: TRBJ1-1; v_call: TRBV6-2/TRBV6-3; clone_size: many; d_call: TRBD1; cdr3_aa: CASSYPWDRENTEAFF; cdr3_nt: TGTGCCAGCAGTTACCCATGGGACAGAGAGAACACTGAAGCTTTCTTT
j_call: TRBJ2-1; v_call: TRBV6-4; clone_size: .; d_call: .; cdr3_aa: CASSDRDSSYNEQFF; cdr3_nt: TGTGCCAGCAGTGACCGGGACTCTTCCTACAATGAGCAGTTCTTC
j_call: TRBJ2-1; v_call: TRBV20-1; clone_size: few; d_call: TRBD2; cdr3_aa: CSARDPTSGGYNEQFF; cdr3_nt: TGCAGTGCTAGAGATCCCACTAGCGGGGGTTACAATGAGCAGTTCTTC
j_call: TRBJ2-2; v_call: TRBV24-1; clone_size: many; d_call: TRBD2; cdr3_aa: CATSEPKGRAELTGELFF; cdr3_nt: TGTGCCACCAGTGAGCCTAAAGGGAGGGCTGAATTAACCGGGGAGCTGTTTTTT
j_call: TRBJ2-4; v_call: TRBV12-3/TRBV12-4; clone_size: many; d_call: .; cdr3_aa: CASSWGPREAKNIQYF; cdr3_nt: TGTGCCAGCAGTTGGGGACCCAGGGAAGCCAAAAACATTCAGTACTTC
j_call: TRBJ1-2; v_call: TRBV19; clone_size: few; d_call: .; cdr3_aa: CASRASVNTYGYTF; cdr3_nt: TGTGCCAGTAGAGCTTCGGTGAACACCTATGGCTACACCTTC